What follows are 17 T cell receptor beta chains derived from one specimen sequenced in a study of T-cell memory formation after mild COVID-19 (dated by TCRdb to the early 2020s). The method behind the library was 5' RACE. Sequencing relied on an Illumina NovaSeq 6000. TCRdb applied fastp at Q25 and MiXCR to the public reads, then kept only in-frame beta chains. Records with the same CDR3 protein are collapsed into one entry carrying the most frequent genes and DNA. This sample is represented by about 140,000 distinct CDR3 sequences; about 14% of them were singletons. The ten largest account for around 14% of the sample. The sequencing sample was made of PBMCs or a T cell subset sorted from them (not recorded which). Receptor source: an adult woman who had mild COVID-19 (a few samples of this study predate the infection). The sample titles of this study are shuffled in the database, so cell type and time point are left out; the donor was told from shared clones.

This clonotype was recorded a few times. The chain uses TRBV7-8 and TRBJ2-5, with 11 bases that match TRBD2. V was clipped by 0 bases and J by 9 bases; unmatched bases: 3. Germline V gives CDR1 SGHVS, CDR2 FQNEAQ. The length of the CDR3 is 14 residues. This chain's CDR3 is CASSLAGTSGPQYF. As DNA, the CDR3 is TGTGCCAGCAGCTTAGCGGGGACTAGCGGACCCCAGTACTTC.

This chain links TRBV30 with TRBJ2-2; 7 positions agree with TRBD1. From germline, CDR1 is GTSNPN and CDR2 SVGIG (reference sequence). The V and J ends lost 6 bases and 2 bases, in that order; junction bases with no gene match: 6. This CDR3 contains 14 residues. The CDR3 bases are TGTGCCTGCTACAGGGGACGAAACACCGGGGAGCTGTTTTTT. It encodes CACYRGRNTGELFF.

The genes are TRBV24-1 and TRBJ1-5, with D uncertain. Trimming removed 8 bases at V and 5 bases at J, with 6 bases between. CDR3 length equals 11 residues. Germline CDR1 is KGHDR and CDR2 is SFDVKD. The DNA for the CDR3 is TGTGCCACCACCGGGTATCAGCCCCAGCATTTT. Translating it yields CATTGYQPQHF.

This rearrangement joins TRBV4-2 to TRBJ2-1; 10 bases are shared with TRBD1. The CDR3 has 17 residues. Germline V gene lookup returns CDR1 LGHNA and CDR2 YNFKEQ. With 1 base clipped from V and 6 bases from J, the junction kept 9 bases outside the gene matches. CDR3 region: CASSQGDRGKGSNEQFF. Written as DNA, the CDR3 is TGTGCCAGCAGCCAAGGGGACAGGGGAAAGGGCAGCAATGAGCAGTTCTTC.

This clonotype was observed a few times. This chain connects TRBV12-3 or TRBV12-4 to TRBJ2-1; a weak D match, TRBD1 (6 bases). There are 15 residues in the CDR3. Trimming took off 5 bases at V and 4 bases at J, with 15 bases between the two ends. CDR3 region: CASSPGQGKYNEQFF. The CDR3 region has the DNA TGTGCCAGCAGTCCGGGACAAGGAAAATACAATGAGCAGTTCTTC.

This clonotype was found a few times. The J gene is TRBJ2-5, the V gene TRBV5-4, with 7 bases that match TRBD1. Germline trimming cut 4 bases from V and 2 bases from J; bases unmatched to any gene: 8. The germline V gene encodes CDR1 SGHNT and CDR2 YYREEE (reference sequence). This CDR3 region has 15 residues. DNA for the CDR3: TGTGCCAGCAGCCCCCGACAGGGAATACAAGAGACCCAGTACTTC. As protein: CASSPRQGIQETQYF.

The rearrangement joins TRBV20-1 to TRBJ2-7; D is perhaps TRBD1 or TRBD2 (5 bases each). The CDR3 extends over 13 amino acids. Germline CDR1 is DFQATT and CDR2 is SNEGSKA (reference sequence). V lost 3 bases to trimming and J lost 8 bases, with 17 bases between them. The CDR3 nucleotides are TGCAGTGCTAGTAAGGAACGGGACGGCCAGCAGTACTTC. Translation gives CSASKERDGQQYF.

The chain couples TRBV5-4 to TRBJ2-3; 9 bases align to TRBD1. The CDR3 spans 15 residues. CDR1 SGHNT and CDR2 YYREEE come from the germline V gene (reference sequence). V shed 3 bases, J shed 4 bases, and the junction held 6 bases outside the gene matches. DNA of the CDR3: TGTGCCAGCAGCTCGCCGGGACAGGGCGCAGATACGCAGTATTTT. Translated: CASSSPGQGADTQYF.

This chain joins TRBV11-2 and TRBJ2-5; D is unclear. CDR1 is SGHAT and CDR2 is FQNNGV in the germline V gene. The length of the CDR3 is 16 residues. The V end was cut by 0 bases, the J end by 4 bases, with 15 bases between. The CDR3 region is CASSLDSVALRETQYF. The CDR3 DNA follows: TGTGCCAGCAGCTTAGATTCGGTCGCCTTAAGAGAGACCCAGTACTTC.

The rearrangement joins TRBV19 to TRBJ1-4; D is undetermined. V was trimmed by 4 bases and J by 8 bases, leaving 14 bases between them. Germline-derived CDR1 and CDR2 are LNHDA and SQIVND (reference sequence). This CDR3 comprises 14 residues. CDR3 in DNA: TGTGCCAGTAGTACCATCGCCCCCGGGGAAAAACTGTTTTTT. Translating it yields CASSTIAPGEKLFF.

This clonotype was seen more than once but under ten times. The genes are TRBV18 and TRBJ1-5; no clear D. V was pared by 3 bases and J by 0 bases, with 9 bases between. Germline V gene sequence: CDR1 KGHSH, CDR2 LQKENI. CDR3 length: 15 residues. The CDR3 DNA reads as TGTGCCAGCTCACCTCAGGACCATAGCAATCAGCCCCAGCATTTT. This encodes CASSPQDHSNQPQHF.

This clonotype was seen only a few times. The chain couples TRBV24-1 to TRBJ2-1, with 9 positions matching TRBD1. The germline CDR1 and CDR2 sequences are KGHDR and SFDVKD. The V and J ends lost 1 base and 6 bases, in that order; junction bases with no gene match: 9. There are 17 residues in the CDR3. CDR3 bases: TGTGCCACCAGTGATTTCTCGGGACAGGGCGTGGGCAATGAGCAGTTCTTC. Its protein is CATSDFSGQGVGNEQFF.

DNA for the CDR3: TGCGCCAGCAGCTCTGTGGGACAGGGGGATTTTTCAGATACGCAGTATTTT. Its translation is CASSSVGQGDFSDTQYF. The rearrangement uses TRBV5-1 and TRBJ2-3, with 11 bases aligning to TRBD1. Germline assignment: CDR1 SGHRS and CDR2 YFSETQ. After removal of 3 bases from V and 4 bases from J, the junction contained 10 bases not matched to a gene. There are 17 residues in the CDR3.

The chain combines TRBV29-1 with TRBJ2-1, with no clear D. The CDR3 is 15 amino acids. Germline values: CDR1 SQVTM, CDR2 ANQGSEA. V lost 1 base, J lost 1 base, and 11 bases lay in between. This CDR3 reads CSVEGAVTSYNEQFF. CDR3 sequence (DNA): TGCAGCGTTGAAGGAGCAGTTACGTCCTACAATGAGCAGTTCTTC.

This clonotype showed up many times. CDR3 in DNA: TGTGCTAGTGCCCCAACGGGTAGTGCAGGGATAGTCTCTGGAAACACCATATATTTT. It specifies CASAPTGSAGIVSGNTIYF. The gene calls are TRBV12-5 and TRBJ1-3; D possibly corresponds to TRBD1 (5 bases). The ends were cut back, 7 bases at V and 0 bases at J, with 25 bases in the middle. Germline CDR1 reads LGHNT; CDR2 reads FRNRAP. CDR3 length: 19 residues.

This clonotype was found a few times. The chain links TRBV7-9 to TRBJ2-3; D gene uncertain. Germline CDR1 SEHNR, CDR2 FQNEAQ (reference sequence). This CDR3 has 14 residues. V was shortened by 1 base and J by 5 bases, with 10 bases between the two germline ends. This chain's CDR3 is CASSLGLVGDTQYF. The CDR3 DNA reads as TGTGCCAGCAGCTTAGGCCTAGTGGGAGATACGCAGTATTTT.

This clonotype came up a few times. The chain links TRBV12-3 or TRBV12-4 to TRBJ2-7; D remains ambiguous. The ends were cut back, 2 bases at V and 4 bases at J, with 6 bases in the middle. The length of the CDR3 is 12 residues. The CDR3, as DNA: TGTGCCAGCAGTTTAAGGGTTTACGAGCAGTACTTC. Protein product: CASSLRVYEQYF.